This T cell receptor beta chain was found in a study of identical twins. Study conclusions and caveats: Invariant populations such as MAIT and iNKT cells could partly muddle zero-insertion analyses. Among monozygotic twins, out-of-frame TCR alpha sharing exceeded what models predicted. The authors drew conclusions from cross-sectional statistical analysis rather than following the same donors.

Germline V lookup: CDR1 SGHRS, CDR2 YFSETQ. V lost 0 bases to trimming and J lost 5 bases, with 15 bases between them. There are 15 residues in the CDR3. A universal primer site was incorporated via template switching, and the cDNA contained unique molecular identifiers. A single record per CDR3 protein comes from TCRdb applying MiXCR to the 5' RACE reads. Of about 700,000 distinct CDR3 sequences detected, 8% to 9% appear once; the ten largest clones hold more than 0.75%. This clonotype was counted a few times. Its antigen remains unknown. The sample was also reused in another study, on yellow fever vaccine responses in identical twins.

The rearrangement links TRBV5-1 to TRBJ2-7; TRBD2 might be the D (6 bases). The receptor was isolated from a woman aged 18-30 years in good health. The sequencing input was PBMCs. For the CDR3, the DNA is TGCGCCAGCAGCTTGGATCGGGGGATCATCGACGAGCAGTACTTC. Protein: CASSLDRGIIDEQYF. The whole variable domain, filled in from reference TRBV5-1 and TRBJ2-7, reads KAGVTQTPRYLIKTRGQQVTLSCSPISGHRSVSWYQQTPGQGLQFLFEYFSETQRNKGNFPGRFSGRQFSNSRSEMNVSTLELGDSALYLCASSLDRGIIDEQYFGPGTRLTVT.